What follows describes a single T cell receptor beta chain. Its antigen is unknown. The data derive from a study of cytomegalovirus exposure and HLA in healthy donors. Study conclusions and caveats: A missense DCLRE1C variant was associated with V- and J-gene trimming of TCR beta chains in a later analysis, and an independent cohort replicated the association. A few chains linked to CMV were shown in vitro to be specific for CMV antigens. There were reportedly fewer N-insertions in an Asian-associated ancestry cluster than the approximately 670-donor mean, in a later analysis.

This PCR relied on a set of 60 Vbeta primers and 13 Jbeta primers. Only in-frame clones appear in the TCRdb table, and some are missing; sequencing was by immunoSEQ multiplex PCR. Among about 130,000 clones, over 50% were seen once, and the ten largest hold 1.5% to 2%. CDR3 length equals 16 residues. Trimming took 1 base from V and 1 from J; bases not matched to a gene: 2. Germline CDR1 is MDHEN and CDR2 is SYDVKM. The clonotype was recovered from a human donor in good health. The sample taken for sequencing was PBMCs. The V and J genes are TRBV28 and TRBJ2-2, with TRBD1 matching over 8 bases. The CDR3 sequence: CASSLFGTGNTGELFF. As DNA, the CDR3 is TGTGCCAGCAGTTTATTTGGGACAGGGAACACCGGGGAGCTGTTTTTT.